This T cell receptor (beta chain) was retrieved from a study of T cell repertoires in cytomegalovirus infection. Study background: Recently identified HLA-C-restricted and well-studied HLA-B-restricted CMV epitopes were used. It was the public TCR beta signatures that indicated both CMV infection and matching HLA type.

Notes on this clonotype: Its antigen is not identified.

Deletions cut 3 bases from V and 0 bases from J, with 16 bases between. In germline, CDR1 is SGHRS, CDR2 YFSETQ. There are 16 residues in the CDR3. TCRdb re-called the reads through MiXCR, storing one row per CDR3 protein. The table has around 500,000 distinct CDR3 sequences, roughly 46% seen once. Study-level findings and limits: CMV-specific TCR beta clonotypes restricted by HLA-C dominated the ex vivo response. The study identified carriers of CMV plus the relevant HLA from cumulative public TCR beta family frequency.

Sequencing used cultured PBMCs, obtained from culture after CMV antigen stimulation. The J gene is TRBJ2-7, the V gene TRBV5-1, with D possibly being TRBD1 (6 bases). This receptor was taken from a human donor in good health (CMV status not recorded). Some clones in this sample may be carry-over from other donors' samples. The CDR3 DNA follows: TGCGCCAGCAGCTGGCCGGGAAGGGGGACCTCCTACGAGCAGTACTTC. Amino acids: CASSWPGRGTSYEQYF.